Included here is one TCR beta chain sequence, with context. Ranging in age from roughly 6 to 100, the donors were healthy Caucasian individuals from Russia. This sample was included in a study of blood T cells in healthy people across ages. The CDR3 covers 14 residues. V shed 3 bases and J shed 6 bases, with 15 bases lying between them. CDR1 is DFQATT, CDR2 SNEGSKA, per germline (reference sequence). The second PCR ran roughly 7 to 12 cycles with a sample-barcoded 5' primer and J-beta primers. CDR3-containing paired-end reads numbered at least 2.5 million in each sample. MiXCR, applied by TCRdb to the 5' RACE reads, yields one record per CDR3 protein. The table lists more than 700,000 distinct CDR3 sequences, less than 70% of them singletons.

The sample was blood. V gene TRBV20-1 combines with J gene TRBJ2-1; possibly TRBD2 for D (5 bases). This receptor was identified in a man older than 75 in good health. CDR3: CSASYRLARNEQFF. CDR3 bases: TGCAGTGCTAGTTATCGTCTAGCCCGCAATGAGCAGTTCTTC.